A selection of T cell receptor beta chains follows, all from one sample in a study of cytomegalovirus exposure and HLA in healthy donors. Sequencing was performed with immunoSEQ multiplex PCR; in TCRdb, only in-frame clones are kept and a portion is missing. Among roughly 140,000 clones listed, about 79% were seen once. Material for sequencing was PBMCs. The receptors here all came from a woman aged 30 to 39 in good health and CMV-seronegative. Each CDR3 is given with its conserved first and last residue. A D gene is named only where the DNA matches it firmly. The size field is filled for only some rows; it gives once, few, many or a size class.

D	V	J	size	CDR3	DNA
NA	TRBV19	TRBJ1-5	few	CASSVLGRGSNQPQHF	TGTGCCAGTAGTGTGTTGGGGCGGGGTAGCAATCAGCCCCAGCATTTT
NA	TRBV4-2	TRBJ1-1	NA	CASTGNTEAFF	TGTGCCTCGACAGGAAACACTGAAGCTTTCTTT
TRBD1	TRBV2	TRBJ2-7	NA	CASSTDRGSEEQYF	TGTGCCAGCAGTACGGACAGGGGGTCGGAGGAGCAGTACTTC
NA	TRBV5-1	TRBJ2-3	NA	CASSLGGPSTDTQYF	TGCGCCAGCAGCTTGGGGGGCCCGAGCACAGATACGCAGTATTTT
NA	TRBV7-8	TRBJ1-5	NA	CASSSHSGGRNQPQHF	TGTGCCAGCAGCTCCCATTCGGGGGGCAGGAATCAGCCCCAGCATTTT
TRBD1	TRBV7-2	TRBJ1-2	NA	CASSLTGLANYGYTF	TGTGCCAGCAGCTTGACAGGGCTAGCTAACTATGGCTACACCTTC
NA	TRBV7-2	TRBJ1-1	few	CASGPGQMNTEAFF	TGTGCCAGCGGACCGGGACAAATGAACACTGAAGCTTTCTTT
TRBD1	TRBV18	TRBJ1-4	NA	CASSSPTGGLTLGEKLFF	TGTGCCAGCTCATCCCCGACAGGGGGATTAACTTTGGGTGAAAAACTGTTTTTT
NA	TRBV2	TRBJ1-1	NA	CASSEGGGTEAFF	TGTGCCAGCAGTGAGGGGGGAGGCACTGAAGCTTTCTTT
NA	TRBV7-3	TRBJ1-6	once	CASSLSGSYNSPLHF	TGTGCCAGCAGCTTATCAGGGTCCTATAATTCACCCCTCCACTTT
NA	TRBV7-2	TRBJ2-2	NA	CASSFTGSRGTRELFF	TGTGCCAGCAGCTTTACAGGGAGCCGGGGAACGAGGGAGCTGTTTTTT
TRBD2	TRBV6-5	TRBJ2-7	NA	CASRSPSGATYEQYF	TGTGCCAGCAGGTCCCCCAGCGGGGCCACCTACGAGCAGTACTTC
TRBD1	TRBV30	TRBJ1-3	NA	CAWSDLRDSSGNTIYF	TGTGCCTGGAGTGACCTCCGGGACAGCTCTGGAAACACCATATATTTT
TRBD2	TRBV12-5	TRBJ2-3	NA	CASGLAAGMDTQYF	TGTGCTAGTGGTTTGGCAGCGGGGATGGATACGCAGTATTTT
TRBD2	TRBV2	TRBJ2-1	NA	CASSVLAGGNEQFF	TGTGCCAGCAGTGTACTAGCGGGGGGCAATGAGCAGTTCTTC
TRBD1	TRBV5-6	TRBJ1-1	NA	CASSLGGGPNTEAFF	TGTGCCAGCAGCTTGGGAGGGGGCCCGAACACTGAAGCTTTCTTT
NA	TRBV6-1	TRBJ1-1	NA	CASSLFTGGETEAFF	TGTGCCAGCAGCCTGTTTACGGGAGGCGAGACTGAAGCTTTCTTT
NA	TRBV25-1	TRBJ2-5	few	CASSESSTGRRETQYF	TGTGCCAGCAGTGAGTCCTCGACAGGGAGGAGAGAGACCCAGTACTTC
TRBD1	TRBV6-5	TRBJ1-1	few	CASSSGQDNTEAFF	TGTGCCAGCAGCTCGGGACAGGACAACACTGAAGCTTTCTTT
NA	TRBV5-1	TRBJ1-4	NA	CASSLAQGNEKLFF	TGCGCCAGCAGCTTGGCTCAGGGTAATGAAAAACTGTTTTTT
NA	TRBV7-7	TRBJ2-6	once	CASSLVAGASSGANVLTF	TGTGCTAGCAGCTTAGTGGCGGGGGCGAGCTCTGGGGCCAACGTCCTGACTTTC
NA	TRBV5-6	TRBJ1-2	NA	CASSWGTGTTGRGYTF	TGTGCCAGCAGCTGGGGAACCGGGACTACTGGCAGGGGCTACACCTTC
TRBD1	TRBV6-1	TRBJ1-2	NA	CASSAYRGAGYTF	TGTGCCAGCAGTGCTTACAGGGGGGCTGGCTACACCTTC
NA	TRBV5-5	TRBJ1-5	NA	CASQRIRGNNQPQHF	TGTGCCAGCCAACGTATCCGGGGAAACAATCAGCCCCAGCATTTT
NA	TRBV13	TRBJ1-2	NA	CASSPLGGDSYGYTF	TGTGCCAGCAGCCCCCTAGGGGGGGACTCCTATGGCTACACCTTC
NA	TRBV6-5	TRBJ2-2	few	CASSWTGNTGELFF	TGTGCCAGCAGCTGGACTGGGAACACCGGGGAGCTGTTTTTT
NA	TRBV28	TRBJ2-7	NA	CASSQGFSYEQYF	TGTGCCAGCAGTCAGGGGTTCTCCTACGAGCAGTACTTC
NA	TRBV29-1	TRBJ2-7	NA	CSSLSGYEQYF	TGCAGCTCCCTGTCCGGCTACGAGCAGTACTTC
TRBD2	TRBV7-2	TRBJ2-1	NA	CASSLPLAAGHYNEQFF	TGTGCCAGCAGCTTGCCCCTAGCGGCGGGGCACTACAATGAGCAGTTCTTC
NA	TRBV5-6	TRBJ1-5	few	CASSLGGGVEPQHF	TGTGCCAGCAGCTTGGGGGGAGGGGTGGAGCCCCAGCATTTT
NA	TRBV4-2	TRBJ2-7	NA	CASSQGPQDEQYF	TGTGCCAGCAGCCAAGGCCCCCAGGACGAGCAGTACTTC
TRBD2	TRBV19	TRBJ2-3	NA	CATRSGVLTSTDTQYF	TGTGCCACACGTAGCGGGGTGCTCACCTCCACAGATACGCAGTATTTT
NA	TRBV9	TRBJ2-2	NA	CASSVAGREAGELFF	TGTGCCAGCAGCGTAGCGGGCAGGGAGGCCGGGGAGCTGTTTTTT
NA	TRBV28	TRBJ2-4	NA	CASSSTGASVGKNIQYF	TGTGCCAGCAGTTCCACCGGGGCTAGCGTGGGCAAAAACATTCAGTACTTC
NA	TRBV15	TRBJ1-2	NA	CATSRDRGPGSYGYTF	TGTGCCACCAGCAGAGATCGGGGTCCTGGGTCCTATGGCTACACCTTC
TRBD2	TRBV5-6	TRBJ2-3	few	CASSFVTSGATDTQYF	TGTGCCAGCAGCTTTGTGACTAGCGGAGCCACAGATACGCAGTATTTT
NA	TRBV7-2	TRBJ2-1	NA	CASTPLLNEQFF	TGTGCCAGCACCCCTCTACTCAATGAGCAGTTCTTC
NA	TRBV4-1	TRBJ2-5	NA	CASSLYDRSQETQYF	TGCGCCAGCAGCCTCTACGACAGGTCCCAAGAGACCCAGTACTTC
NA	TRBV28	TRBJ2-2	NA	CASSLPGANTGELFF	TGTGCCAGCAGTTTGCCAGGCGCGAACACCGGGGAGCTGTTTTTT